These 11 T cell receptor beta chains came from one sample sequenced in a study of cytomegalovirus exposure and HLA in healthy donors. PCR involved 60 Vbeta and 13 Jbeta primers. The protocol was immunoSEQ multiplex PCR, while the TCRdb copy is restricted to in-frame clones and leaves out a portion. The sample has about 180,000 clones; around four fifths are singletons. Specimen: PBMCs. The receptor set was obtained from a woman in her 50s in good health and CMV-seropositive.

V and J are TRBV9 and TRBJ2-1; D may be TRBD1 (6 bases). Trimming stripped 2 bases from V and 5 bases from J, with 14 bases between. CDR3 length: 15 amino acids. Germline CDR1 is SGDLS and CDR2 is YYNGEE. CDR3 sequence reads: CASSVGAGVHNEQFF. CDR3 DNA sequence: TGTGCCAGCAGCGTTGGTGCAGGGGTACACAATGAGCAGTTCTTC. Using reference TRBV9 and TRBJ2-1 for the parts outside the CDR3, the full variable domain is DSGVTQTPKHLITATGQRVTLRCSPRSGDLSVYWYQQSLDQGLQFLIQYYNGEERAKGNILERFSAQQFPDLHSELNLSSLELGDSALYFCASSVGAGVHNEQFFGPGTRLTVL.

V usage is TRBV5-6 and J usage is TRBJ2-7, with 9 positions matching TRBD1. The V and J ends lost 1 base and 2 bases, in that order; junction bases with no gene match: 4. The CDR3 spans 15 residues. Germline CDR1 reads SGHDT; CDR2 reads YYEEEE. In DNA, the CDR3 is TGTGCCAGCAGCTTGTTGGGACAGGGAACCTACGAGCAGTACTTC. Its translation is CASSLLGQGTYEQYF. Filled out from reference TRBV5-6 and TRBJ2-7, the complete variable domain reads DAGVTQSPTHLIKTRGQQVTLRCSPKSGHDTVSWYQQALGQGPQFIFQYYEEEERQRGNFPDRFSGHQFPNYSSELNVNALLLGDSALYLCASSLLGQGTYEQYFGPGTRLTVT.

This chain uses TRBV7-9 with TRBJ1-1, with 9 bases identical to TRBD1. V lost 4 bases, J lost 2 bases, and 8 bases stayed unmatched. CDR1 and CDR2 from the germline V gene are SEHNR and FQNEAQ (reference sequence). This CDR3 has 16 residues. CDR3 coding DNA: TGTGCCAGCAGCTCCCGACAGGGGGGCCCCAACACTGAAGCTTTCTTT. Amino acid sequence: CASSSRQGGPNTEAFF.

The chain recombines TRBV19 with TRBJ2-5, with unresolved D. CDR3 length equals 14 residues. V lost 6 bases and J 5 bases, leaving 16 bases between the germline ends. Germline loops: CDR1 LNHDA, CDR2 SQIVND (reference sequence). CDR3 region: CASRAALPSETQYF. CDR3 coding DNA: TGTGCCAGTAGAGCCGCCCTCCCGTCCGAGACCCAGTACTTC.

V is TRBV7-8 and J is TRBJ2-5; maybe TRBD1 (5 bases). V lost 5 bases to trimming and J lost 7 bases, with 5 bases between them. CDR1 SGHVS and CDR2 FQNEAQ come from the germline V gene. This CDR3 is built from 10 residues. The chain's CDR3 is CASSQGTQYF. The CDR3 coding sequence is TGTGCCAGCAGCCAGGGGACCCAGTACTTC.

The sample holds a few counts of this clone. This sequence joins TRBV19 and TRBJ2-2, with 9 bases identical to TRBD1. Unmatched junction bases numbered 4, after V lost 8 bases and J lost 0 bases. Germline V gives CDR1 LNHDA, CDR2 SQIVND (reference sequence). The CDR3 runs to 15 residues. The CDR3 region is CASPRTGANTGELFF. CDR3 nucleotides: TGTGCCAGTCCCCGGACAGGGGCGAACACCGGGGAGCTGTTTTTT.

The rearrangement links TRBV19 to TRBJ1-6, with 7 bases identical to TRBD1. CDR1 is LNHDA and CDR2 is SQIVND in the germline V gene (reference sequence). V gave up 1 base and J gave up 3 bases; unmatched junction bases: 6. The CDR3 totals 17 residues. CDR3 amino acids: CASSIASDRFYNSPLHF. The CDR3 coding sequence is TGTGCCAGTAGTATAGCCTCGGACAGGTTCTATAATTCACCCCTCCACTTT.

V is TRBV10-3 and J is TRBJ1-6; 11 bases map to TRBD1. This CDR3 is built from 13 residues. The V gene's germline CDR1 is ENHRY and CDR2 SYGVKD. J gave up 10 bases and V 6 bases, and 2 bases lay outside the gene matches. CDR3 residues: CAIRGQGGSPLHF. The CDR3 DNA sequence: TGTGCCATCAGGGGACAGGGGGGATCACCCCTCCACTTT.

In its sample, this clone was seen a few times. The chain couples TRBV5-4 to TRBJ1-6; TRBD1 aligns across 7 bases. V lost 2 bases, J lost 17 bases, and 10 bases stayed unmatched. Germline values: CDR1 SGHNT, CDR2 YYREEE (reference sequence). CDR3 size: 13 residues. CDR3 DNA sequence: TGTGCCAGCAGCTTCCAACCGGGACAGCCAATCCACTTT. Its translation: CASSFQPGQPIHF.

This chain uses TRBV5-1 with TRBJ2-3, with 8 bases lining up with TRBD2. The CDR3 contains 15 residues. The germline CDR1 and CDR2 sequences are SGHRS and YFSETQ. The V segment lost 1 base and the J segment 8 bases; nucleotides outside the gene matches: 9. CDR3 region: CASSLSMSSGVTQYF. CDR3 DNA: TGCGCCAGCAGCTTGAGTATGAGTAGCGGGGTTACGCAGTATTTT. Combining the CDR3 with reference TRBV5-1 and TRBJ2-3 gives the whole variable domain KAGVTQTPRYLIKTRGQQVTLSCSPISGHRSVSWYQQTPGQGLQFLFEYFSETQRNKGNFPGRFSGRQFSNSRSEMNVSTLELGDSALYLCASSLSMSSGVTQYFGPGTRLTVL.

The chain couples TRBV6-6 to TRBJ2-3; tentative D call: TRBD2 (6 bases). Germline loops: CDR1 MNHNY, CDR2 SVGAGI (reference sequence). This CDR3 region has 12 residues. Trimming left V 2 bases short and J 8 bases short, with 8 bases between. The CDR3 DNA follows: TGTGCCAGCAGTTACAGGGGAGGTACGCAGTATTTT. Residues: CASSYRGGTQYF.